This T cell receptor (beta chain) emerged from a study of blood T cell repertoires in COVID-19 (dated by TCRdb to the early 2020s). The study in broad terms: The collaborator samples originated in the United States, Italy and Spain and spanned the acute and convalescent phases of COVID-19. A freely available public database, intended as a resource for researchers studying the immune response to SARS-CoV-2, is where the repertoires were released. Where available, HLA class I and class II types were obtained from metadata supplied by the sample provider rather than from assay-based typing. Samples came from the ongoing ImmuneRACE study (first 160 participants) plus 1,254 subjects from 6 global collaborators. Subjects who had been exposed to COVID-19, were actively infected with it, or had recovered from it provided the deeply sampled blood TCRbeta repertoires that made up the dataset. The prospective study material was composed of cDNA or gDNA derived from T cells, B-cell-depleted T cells, or PBMCs. Sample metadata almost always included a de-identified subject ID, COVID-19 status, age in years and sex. Study-wide conclusions, independent of this receptor: The quantity of clinical and demographic metadata differed by source and by participant and was supplied without curation.

TCRbeta CDR3 regions were amplified from genomic DNA by means of the immunoSEQ Assay, a bias-controlled multiplex PCR. As for the authors' bioinformatics: Nucleated cell counts per sample were estimated from amplification of reference gene primers within the assay. To quantify the absolute abundance of each unique TCRbeta CDR3 rearrangement, sequence reads were collapsed and filtered. For each sample, productive Simpson clonality was calculated as the square root of Simpson's diversity index across productive rearrangements. This immuneACCESS table, as held by TCRdb, lists in-frame sequences with V and J called but not all clones. Of the missing ones, under half trace to an unresolved V gene in checked studies; the others have no known cause. V and J calls plus clone size are reproduced from that table; the DNA served to infer D and trimming. The sample table lists about 73,000 clones, more than 90% of them with a count of one. The ten largest clones take up approximately 15% of the sample.

Via the germline V gene (reference sequence), CDR1 is SEHNR and CDR2 FQNEAQ. Deletion took 3 bases off V and 1 base off J, with a span of 5 bases between the germline ends. The CDR3 runs 13 residues from the cysteine to the phenylalanine. Just CDR3 DNA is preserved here, 39 bases in frame from base 1. Remarks on this clone: Its antigen specificity is not known. No much larger clonotype is one base removed from it; base qualities were not supplied.

The collaborating institutions used their own protocols to collect whole blood in K2EDTA tubes. Collaborator samples were shipped for TCRbeta analysis as frozen whole blood, isolated PBMCs, or DNA extracted from either sample type. Sequenced material: peripheral blood. The chain is encoded by TRBV7-9 joined to TRBJ2-3, with no confident D gene call. This TCR derives from a woman over 75 with active or convalescent COVID-19. The CDR3 loop reads CASSFSGTDTQYF. The bases are TGTGCCAGCAGCTTTTCGGGCACAGATACGCAGTATTTT.